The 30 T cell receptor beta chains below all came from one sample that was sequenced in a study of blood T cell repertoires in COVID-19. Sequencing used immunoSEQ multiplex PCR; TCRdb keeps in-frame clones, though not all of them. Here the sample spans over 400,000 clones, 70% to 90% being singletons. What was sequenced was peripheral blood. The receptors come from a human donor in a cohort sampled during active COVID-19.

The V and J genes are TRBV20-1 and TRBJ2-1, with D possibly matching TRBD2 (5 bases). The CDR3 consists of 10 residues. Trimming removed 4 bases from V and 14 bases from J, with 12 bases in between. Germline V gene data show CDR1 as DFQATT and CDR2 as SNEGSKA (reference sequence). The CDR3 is CSATEGREFF. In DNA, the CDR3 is TGCAGTGCTACAGAGGGCCGAGAGTTCTTC.

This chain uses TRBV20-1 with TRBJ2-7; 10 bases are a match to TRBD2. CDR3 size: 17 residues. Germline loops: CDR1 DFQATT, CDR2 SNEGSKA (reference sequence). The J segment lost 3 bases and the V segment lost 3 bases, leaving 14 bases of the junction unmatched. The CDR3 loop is CSASSASGRGNFYEQYF. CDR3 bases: TGCAGTGCTAGTTCGGCTAGCGGGAGAGGGAACTTCTACGAGCAGTACTTC.

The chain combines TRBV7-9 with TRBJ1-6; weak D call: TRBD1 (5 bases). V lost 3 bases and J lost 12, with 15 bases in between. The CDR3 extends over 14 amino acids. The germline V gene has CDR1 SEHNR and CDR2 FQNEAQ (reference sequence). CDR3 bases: TGTGCCAGCAGCTTTGAGCTTTCGGGGGGACCCCTCCACTTT. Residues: CASSFELSGGPLHF.

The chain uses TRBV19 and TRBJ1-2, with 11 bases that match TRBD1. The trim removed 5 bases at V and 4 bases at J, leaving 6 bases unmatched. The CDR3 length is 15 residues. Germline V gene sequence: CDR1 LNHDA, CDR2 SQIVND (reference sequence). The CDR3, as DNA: TGTGCCAGTAGTTCGCGGACAGGGGGCAGCTATGGCTACACCTTC. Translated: CASSSRTGGSYGYTF.

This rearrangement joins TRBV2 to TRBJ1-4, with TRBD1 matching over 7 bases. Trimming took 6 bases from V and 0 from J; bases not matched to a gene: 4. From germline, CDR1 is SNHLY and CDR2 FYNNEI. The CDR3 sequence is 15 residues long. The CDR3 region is CASRKTGPTNEKLFF. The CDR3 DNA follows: TGTGCCAGCAGAAAGACAGGGCCAACTAATGAAAAACTGTTTTTT.

In DNA form, the CDR3 reads TGCGCCAGCAGCTTGGTCCCTGGGGACAGTATCAATGAGCAGTTCTTC. Its protein product is CASSLVPGDSINEQFF. This chain connects TRBV5-1 to TRBJ2-1; 7 nucleotides line up with TRBD1. This CDR3 contains 16 residues. J lost 6 bases, V lost 0 bases, and 9 bases had no gene match. The germline V gene has CDR1 SGHRS and CDR2 YFSETQ. Using reference TRBV5-1 and TRBJ2-1 for the parts outside the CDR3, the full variable domain is KAGVTQTPRYLIKTRGQQVTLSCSPISGHRSVSWYQQTPGQGLQFLFEYFSETQRNKGNFPGRFSGRQFSNSRSEMNVSTLELGDSALYLCASSLVPGDSINEQFFGPGTRLTVL.

CDR3 nucleotides: TGTGCCAGCAGGAGGGGACAGCGGGCGGGCGAGCAGTACTTC. Protein product: CASRRGQRAGEQYF. The rearrangement uses TRBV6-5 and TRBJ2-7; maybe TRBD1 (7 bases). Trimming took 6 bases from V and 6 from J, leaving 18 bases between them. This CDR3 region has 14 residues. Germline CDR1 and CDR2: MNHEY and SVGAGI.

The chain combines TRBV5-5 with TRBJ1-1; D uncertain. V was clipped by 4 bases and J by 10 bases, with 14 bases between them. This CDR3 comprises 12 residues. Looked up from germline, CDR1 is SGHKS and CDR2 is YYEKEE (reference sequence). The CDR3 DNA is TGTGCCAGCAGCCCCGATCTATCAGGAGCTTTCTTT. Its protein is CASSPDLSGAFF.

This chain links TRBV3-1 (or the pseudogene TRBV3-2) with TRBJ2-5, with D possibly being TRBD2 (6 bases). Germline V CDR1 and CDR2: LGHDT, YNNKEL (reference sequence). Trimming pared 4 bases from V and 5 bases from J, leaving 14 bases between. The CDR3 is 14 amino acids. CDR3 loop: CASSRSGVRETQYF. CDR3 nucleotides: TGTGCCAGCAGCCGATCGGGAGTGAGGGAGACCCAGTACTTC.

CDR3 loop: CASSQEALAGYREQYF. Here the CDR3 DNA reads TGCGCCAGCAGCCAAGAGGCTCTAGCGGGATATAGAGAGCAGTACTTC. V and J are TRBV4-1 and TRBJ2-7; 9 nucleotides match TRBD2. The germline gives CDR1 MGHRA, CDR2 YSYEKL. After removal of 0 bases from V and 7 bases from J, the junction contained 10 bases not matched to a gene. This CDR3 has 16 residues.

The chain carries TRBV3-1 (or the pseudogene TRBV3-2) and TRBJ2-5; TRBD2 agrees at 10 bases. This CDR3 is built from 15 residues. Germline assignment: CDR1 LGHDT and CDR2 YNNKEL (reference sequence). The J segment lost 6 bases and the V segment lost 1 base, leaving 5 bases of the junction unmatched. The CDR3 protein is CASSQVVSGRQTQYF. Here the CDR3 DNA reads TGTGCCAGCAGCCAAGTAGTTAGCGGGAGGCAGACCCAGTACTTC.

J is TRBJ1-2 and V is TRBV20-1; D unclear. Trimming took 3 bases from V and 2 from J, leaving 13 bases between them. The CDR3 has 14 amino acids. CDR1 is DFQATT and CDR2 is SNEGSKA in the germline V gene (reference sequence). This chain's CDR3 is CSASLATTNYGYTF. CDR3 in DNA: TGCAGTGCTAGTCTGGCAACTACCAACTATGGCTACACCTTC.

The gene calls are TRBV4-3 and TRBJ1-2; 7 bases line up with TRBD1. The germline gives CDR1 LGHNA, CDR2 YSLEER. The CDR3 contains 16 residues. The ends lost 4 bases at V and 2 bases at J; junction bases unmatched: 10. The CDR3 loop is CASSPPTGTANYGYTF. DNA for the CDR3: TGCGCCAGCAGCCCCCCCACCGGGACAGCAAACTATGGCTACACCTTC.

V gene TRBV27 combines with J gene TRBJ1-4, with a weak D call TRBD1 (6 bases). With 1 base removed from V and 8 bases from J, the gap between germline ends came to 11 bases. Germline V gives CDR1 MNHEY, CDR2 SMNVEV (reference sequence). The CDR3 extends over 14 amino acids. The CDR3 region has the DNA TGTGCCAGCAGTTTATTCAGGGGTGGGGAAAAACTGTTTTTT. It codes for CASSLFRGGEKLFF. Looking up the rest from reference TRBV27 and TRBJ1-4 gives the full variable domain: EAQVTQNPRYLITVTGKKLTVTCSQNMNHEYMSWYRQDPGLGLRQIYYSMNVEVTDKGDVPEGYKVSRKEKRNFPLILESPSPNQTSLYFCASSLFRGGEKLFFGSGTQLSVL.

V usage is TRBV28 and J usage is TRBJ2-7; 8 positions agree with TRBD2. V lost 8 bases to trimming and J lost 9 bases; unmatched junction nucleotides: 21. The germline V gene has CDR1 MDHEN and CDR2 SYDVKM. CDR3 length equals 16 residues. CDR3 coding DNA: TGTGCCAGCTTTCGGGGGGGAGCGGGCGAGGGGATAGGGCAGTACTTC. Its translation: CASFRGGAGEGIGQYF. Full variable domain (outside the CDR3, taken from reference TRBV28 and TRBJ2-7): DVKVTQSSRYLVKRTGEKVFLECVQDMDHENMFWYRQDPGLGLRLIYFSYDVKMKEKGDIPEGYSVSREKKERFSLILESASTNQTSMYLCASFRGGAGEGIGQYFGPGTRLTVT.

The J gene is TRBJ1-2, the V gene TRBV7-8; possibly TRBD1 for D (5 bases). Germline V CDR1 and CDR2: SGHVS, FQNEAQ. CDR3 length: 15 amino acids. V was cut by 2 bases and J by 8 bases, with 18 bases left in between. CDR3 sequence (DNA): TGTGCCAGCAGCTTACCGACACAGGATTACCGGGGCTACACCTTC. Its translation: CASSLPTQDYRGYTF. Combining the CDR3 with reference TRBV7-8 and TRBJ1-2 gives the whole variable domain GAGVSQSPRYKVAKRGQDVALRCDPISGHVSLFWYQQALGQGPEFLTYFQNEAQLDKSGLPSDRFFAERPEGSVSTLKIQRTQQEDSAVYLCASSLPTQDYRGYTFGSGTRLTVV.

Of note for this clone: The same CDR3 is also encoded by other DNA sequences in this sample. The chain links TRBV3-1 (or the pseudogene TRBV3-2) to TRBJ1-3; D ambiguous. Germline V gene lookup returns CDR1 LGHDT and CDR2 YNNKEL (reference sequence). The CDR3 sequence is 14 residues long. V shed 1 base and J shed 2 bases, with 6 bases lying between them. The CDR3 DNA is TGTGCCAGCAGCCAAGGAGGAACTGGAAACACCATATATTTT. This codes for CASSQGGTGNTIYF.

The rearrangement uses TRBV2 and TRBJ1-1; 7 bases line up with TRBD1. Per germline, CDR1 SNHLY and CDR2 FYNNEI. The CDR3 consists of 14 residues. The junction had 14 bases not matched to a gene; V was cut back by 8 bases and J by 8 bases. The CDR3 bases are TGTGCCAGCGGCCGGGACAGCGGTATGGGGGAAGCTTTCTTT. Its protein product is CASGRDSGMGEAFF.

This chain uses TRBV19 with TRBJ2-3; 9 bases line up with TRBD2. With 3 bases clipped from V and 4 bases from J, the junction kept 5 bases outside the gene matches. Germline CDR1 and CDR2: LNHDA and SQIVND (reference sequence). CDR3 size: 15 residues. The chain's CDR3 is CASSIGSGSPDTQYF. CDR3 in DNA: TGTGCCAGTAGTATTGGTAGCGGGAGCCCAGATACGCAGTATTTT.

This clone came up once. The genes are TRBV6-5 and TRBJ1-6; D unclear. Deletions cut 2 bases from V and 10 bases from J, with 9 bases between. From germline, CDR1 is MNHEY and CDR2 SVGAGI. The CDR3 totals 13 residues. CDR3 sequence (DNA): TGTGCCAGCAGTTACCCCGGGGAATCACCCCTCCACTTT. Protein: CASSYPGESPLHF.

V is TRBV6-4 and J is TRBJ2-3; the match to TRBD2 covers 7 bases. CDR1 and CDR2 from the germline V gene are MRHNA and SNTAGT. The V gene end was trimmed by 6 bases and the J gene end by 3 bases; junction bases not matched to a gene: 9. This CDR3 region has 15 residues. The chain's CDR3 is CASSPQSSGTDTQYF. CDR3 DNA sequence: TGTGCCAGCAGCCCCCAGTCTAGCGGAACAGATACGCAGTATTTT.

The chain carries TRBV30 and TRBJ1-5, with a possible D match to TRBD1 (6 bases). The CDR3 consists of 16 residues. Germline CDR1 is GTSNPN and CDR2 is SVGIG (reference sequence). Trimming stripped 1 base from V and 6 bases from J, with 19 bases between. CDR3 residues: CAWSEQGRGSGQPQHF. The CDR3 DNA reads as TGTGCCTGGAGTGAACAGGGAAGGGGTTCTGGTCAGCCCCAGCATTTT. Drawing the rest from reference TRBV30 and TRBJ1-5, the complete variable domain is SQTIHQWPATLVQPVGSPLSLECTVEGTSNPNLYWYRQAAGRGLQLLFYSVGIGQISSEVPQNLSASRPQDRQFILSSKKLLLSDSGFYLCAWSEQGRGSGQPQHFGDGTRLSIL.

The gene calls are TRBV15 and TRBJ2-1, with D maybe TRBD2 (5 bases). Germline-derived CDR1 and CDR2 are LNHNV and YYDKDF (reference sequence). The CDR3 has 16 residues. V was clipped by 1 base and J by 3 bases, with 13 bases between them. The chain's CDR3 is CATSRAGTLYYNEQFF. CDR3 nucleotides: TGTGCCACCAGCAGAGCGGGAACACTTTACTACAATGAGCAGTTCTTC.

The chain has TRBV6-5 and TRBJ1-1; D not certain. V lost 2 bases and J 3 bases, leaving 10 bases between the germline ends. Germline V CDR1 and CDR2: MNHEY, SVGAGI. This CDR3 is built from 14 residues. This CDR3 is CASSYAVRHTEAFF. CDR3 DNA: TGTGCCAGCAGTTACGCGGTTAGGCACACTGAAGCTTTCTTT.

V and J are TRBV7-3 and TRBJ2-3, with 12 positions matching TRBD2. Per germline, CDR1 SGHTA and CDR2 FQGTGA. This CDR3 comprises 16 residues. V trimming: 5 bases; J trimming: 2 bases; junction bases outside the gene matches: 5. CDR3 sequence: CASSPGLAGFTDTQYF. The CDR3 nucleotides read TGTGCCAGCAGCCCCGGACTAGCGGGATTCACAGATACGCAGTATTTT.

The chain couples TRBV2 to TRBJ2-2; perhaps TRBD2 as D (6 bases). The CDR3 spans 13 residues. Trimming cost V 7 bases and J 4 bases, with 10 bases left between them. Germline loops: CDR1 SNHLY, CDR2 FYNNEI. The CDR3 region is CASTGSGTGELFF. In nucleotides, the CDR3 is TGTGCCAGCACCGGGAGTGGCACCGGGGAGCTGTTTTTT.

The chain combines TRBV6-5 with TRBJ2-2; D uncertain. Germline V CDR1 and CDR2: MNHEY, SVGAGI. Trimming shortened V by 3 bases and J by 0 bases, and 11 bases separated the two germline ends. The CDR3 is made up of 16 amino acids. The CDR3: CASSYRSTTNTGELFF. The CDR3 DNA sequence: TGTGCCAGCAGTTATCGGTCCACGACGAACACCGGGGAGCTGTTTTTT.

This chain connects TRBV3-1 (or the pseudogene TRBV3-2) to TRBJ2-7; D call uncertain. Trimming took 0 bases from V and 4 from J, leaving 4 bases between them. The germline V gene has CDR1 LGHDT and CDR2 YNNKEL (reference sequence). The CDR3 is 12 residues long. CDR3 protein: CASSQDQYEQYF. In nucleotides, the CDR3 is TGTGCCAGCAGCCAAGATCAGTACGAGCAGTACTTC.

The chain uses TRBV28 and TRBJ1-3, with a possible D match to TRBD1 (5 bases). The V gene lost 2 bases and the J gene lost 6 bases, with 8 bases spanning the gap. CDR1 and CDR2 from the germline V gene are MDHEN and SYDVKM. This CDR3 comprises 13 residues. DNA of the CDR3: TGTGCCAGCAGTTTAGGGGGGTCAAACACCATATATTTT. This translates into CASSLGGSNTIYF.

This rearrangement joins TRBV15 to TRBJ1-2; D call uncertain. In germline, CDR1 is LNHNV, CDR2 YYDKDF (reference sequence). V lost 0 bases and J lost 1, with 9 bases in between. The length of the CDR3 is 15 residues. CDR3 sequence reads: CATSRDVSVNYGYTF. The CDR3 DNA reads TGTGCCACCAGCAGAGATGTTAGCGTTAACTATGGCTACACCTTC.